The rows below give T cell receptor beta chains drawn from one sample of a study of blood T cell repertoires in COVID-19. Produced via immunoSEQ multiplex PCR; TCRdb's table is partial and in-frame only. The sample shows hundreds of thousands of clones, roughly 80% of them seen only once. The sequenced sample was peripheral blood. These receptors all come from an elderly woman with acute or convalescent COVID-19. The CDR3 runs from the conserved cysteine through the conserved F or W. D genes are given only for firm matches. Size values are once, few and many counts, or a class for expanded clones, and some rows have none.

CDR3 protein | CDR3 DNA | V gene | clone size | J gene | D gene
CASSRGQGGYEQYF | TGCGCCAGCAGCAGGGGACAGGGTGGCTACGAGCAGTACTTC | TRBV5-1 | . | TRBJ2-7 | TRBD1
CASSPGIMNTEAFF | TGTGCCAGCTCCCCCGGGATTATGAACACTGAAGCTTTCTTT | TRBV18 | . | TRBJ1-1 | .
CASSEGRAGGPTGELFF | TGTGCCAGCAGTGAAGGTCGAGCGGGAGGGCCCACCGGGGAGCTGTTTTTT | TRBV6-1 | . | TRBJ2-2 | TRBD2
CASSPGTSGTGDTQYF | TGTGCCAGCTCACCAGGGACTAGCGGCACGGGAGATACGCAGTATTTT | TRBV18 | . | TRBJ2-3 | TRBD2
CASSLAQGALNEQFF | TGTGCCAGCAGCTTAGCGCAGGGGGCACTCAATGAGCAGTTCTTC | TRBV7-2 | . | TRBJ2-1 | TRBD1
CASSLAGTSVNEQFF | TGTGCCAGCAGCTTAGCTGGGACTAGCGTTAATGAGCAGTTCTTC | TRBV7-2 | few | TRBJ2-1 | TRBD2
CASSLASGGAGETQYF | TGTGCCAGCAGCTTAGCTAGCGGGGGGGCTGGGGAGACCCAGTACTTC | TRBV7-2 | . | TRBJ2-5 | TRBD2
CASSVAAGGGETQYF | TGTGCCAGCAGCGTAGCGGCGGGAGGGGGTGAGACCCAGTACTTC | TRBV9 | . | TRBJ2-5 | TRBD2
CASSPQGSADTQYF | TGTGCCAGCTCACCGCAGGGTTCCGCAGATACGCAGTATTTT | TRBV18 | . | TRBJ2-3 | .
CASSVSSGSSYEQYF | TGTGCCAGCAGCGTCTCTAGCGGGAGCTCCTACGAGCAGTACTTC | TRBV7-3 | . | TRBJ2-7 | TRBD2
CASTTGSTDTQYF | TGTGCCAGCACGACAGGGAGCACAGATACGCAGTATTTT | TRBV2 | . | TRBJ2-3 | TRBD1
CASSQAWTVPNQPQHF | TGCGCCAGCAGCCAAGCCTGGACAGTTCCCAATCAGCCCCAGCATTTT | TRBV4-1 | few | TRBJ1-5 | .
CASSVGWRTDTQYF | TGTGCCAGCAGCGTAGGTTGGCGGACAGATACGCAGTATTTT | TRBV9 | once | TRBJ2-3 | .
CASSLEIPVYEQYF | TGTGCCAGCAGCTTAGAGATTCCGGTTTACGAGCAGTACTTC | TRBV7-2 | . | TRBJ2-7 | .
CASSIRTSGKEQYF | TGTGCCAGCAGTATAAGGACTAGCGGGAAAGAGCAGTACTTC | TRBV28 | . | TRBJ2-7 | TRBD2
CASSLLEGQEHGYTF | TGCGCCAGCAGCTTATTAGAGGGACAGGAGCATGGCTACACCTTC | TRBV5-1 | . | TRBJ1-2 | TRBD1
CASSFVETDIHSGNTIYF | TGTGCCAGCAGCTTCGTTGAAACAGATATACACTCTGGAAACACCATATATTTT | TRBV7-8 | . | TRBJ1-3 | .
CASSSRTGTYEQYF | TGTGCCAGCAGCTCCCGGACAGGCACCTACGAGCAGTACTTC | TRBV7-9 | . | TRBJ2-7 | TRBD1
CASRVGQGAGYIQYF | TGTGCCAGCAGAGTGGGACAGGGGGCGGGGTACATTCAGTACTTC | TRBV2 | . | TRBJ2-4 | TRBD1
CASSASGRARNEQFF | TGCGCCAGCAGCGCCAGCGGGAGGGCCAGAAATGAGCAGTTCTTC | TRBV5-1 | . | TRBJ2-1 | TRBD2
CASSRPGTGGLGEKLFF | TGTGCCAGCAGTCGACCCGGGACAGGGGGCTTAGGTGAAAAACTGTTTTTT | TRBV28 | few | TRBJ1-4 | TRBD1
CASSGRQGEVGYTF | TGTGCCAGCAGTGGAAGACAGGGGGAGGTTGGCTACACCTTC | TRBV28 | . | TRBJ1-2 | TRBD1
CASSFGQGVYNEQFF | TGCGCCAGCAGCTTCGGACAGGGTGTGTACAATGAGCAGTTCTTC | TRBV4-1 | . | TRBJ2-1 | TRBD1
CAISESTLTPGELFF | TGTGCCATCAGTGAGTCGACTTTGACCCCCGGGGAGCTGTTTTTT | TRBV10-3 | . | TRBJ2-2 | .
CASSRGGRDEQFF | TGTGCCAGCAGCAGGGGGGGCAGAGATGAGCAGTTCTTC | TRBV7-2 | . | TRBJ2-1 | .
CASTPTWVPGNTEAFF | TGCGCCAGCACCCCGACGTGGGTGCCGGGGAACACTGAAGCTTTCTTT | TRBV5-1 | . | TRBJ1-1 | .
CASSLARERIQETQYF | TGCGCCAGCAGCTTGGCCCGGGAGCGGATCCAAGAGACCCAGTACTTC | TRBV5-1 | . | TRBJ2-5 | .
CASSVDRVGSGANVLTF | TGTGCCAGCAGCGTCGACAGGGTAGGCTCTGGGGCCAACGTCCTGACTTTC | TRBV7-2 | . | TRBJ2-6 | TRBD1
CASSQDTGTSGRETQYF | TGCGCCAGCAGCCAAGACACCGGGACTAGCGGGAGAGAGACCCAGTACTTC | TRBV4-1 | . | TRBJ2-5 | TRBD2
CASSVVGGSYNEQFF | TGTGCCAGCAGCGTAGTGGGAGGCTCCTACAATGAGCAGTTCTTC | TRBV9 | . | TRBJ2-1 | .
CASSSRQQLNTEAFF | TGTGCCAGCAGCTCTCGACAGCAGTTAAACACTGAAGCTTTCTTT | TRBV11-2 | . | TRBJ1-1 | .
CAWSAGWESTDTQYF | TGTGCCTGGAGTGCAGGGTGGGAAAGCACAGATACGCAGTATTTT | TRBV30 | . | TRBJ2-3 | .
CATSGTLQETQYF | TGTGCCACCAGCGGGACTCTCCAAGAGACCCAGTACTTC | TRBV15 | . | TRBJ2-5 | .
CATRQGPRDTQYF | TGTGCCACCCGACAGGGCCCGAGGGATACGCAGTATTTT | TRBV2 | . | TRBJ2-3 | TRBD1
CASSRDTVVNNSPLHF | TGTGCCAGCTCCCGGGACACGGTTGTTAATAACTCACCCCTCCACTTT | TRBV18 | . | TRBJ1-6 | .
CASSGDRTGRVGTEAFF | TGTGCCAGCAGTGGGGATCGGACAGGGAGGGTAGGTACTGAAGCTTTCTTT | TRBV2 | . | TRBJ1-1 | TRBD1
CASSSRGRLTDTQYF | TGTGCCAGCAGCTCCCGGGGGAGGCTAACAGATACGCAGTATTTT | TRBV11-2 | . | TRBJ2-3 | .
CASSRTPLGSPLHF | TGTGCCAGCAGCAGGACTCCCTTAGGTTCACCCCTCCACTTT | TRBV21-1 | . | TRBJ1-6 | .
CSVKTATNEKLFF | TGCAGCGTCAAGACAGCAACTAATGAAAAACTGTTTTTT | TRBV29-1 | . | TRBJ1-4 | .
CASSQGLTGDLNQPQHF | TGTGCCAGCAGCCAAGGATTGACAGGGGACTTAAATCAGCCCCAGCATTTT | TRBV4-2 | . | TRBJ1-5 | TRBD1
CASSLEGVGAFF | TGTGCCAGCAGCCTCGAAGGGGTTGGAGCTTTCTTT | TRBV3-1/TRBV3-2 | . | TRBJ1-1 | .
CASSSSRTSGGAQYF | TGTGCCAGCAGCTCAAGTCGGACTAGCGGGGGCGCGCAGTATTTT | TRBV7-2 | once | TRBJ2-3 | TRBD2
CASSFGAGGDTGELFF | TGTGCCAGCAGTTTCGGCGCGGGGGGCGACACCGGGGAGCTGTTTTTT | TRBV27 | . | TRBJ2-2 | TRBD2
CASGLDRTITDTQYF | TGCGCCAGCGGGCTTGACAGGACGATCACAGATACGCAGTATTTT | TRBV5-1 | . | TRBJ2-3 | .
CASSLRQGADEKLFF | TGCGCCAGCAGCTTGAGACAGGGGGCCGATGAAAAACTGTTTTTT | TRBV5-1 | few | TRBJ1-4 | TRBD1
CGLAGGPGTDTQYF | TGTGGGCTAGCGGGAGGGCCGGGCACAGATACGCAGTATTTT | TRBV30 | . | TRBJ2-3 | TRBD2
CASSLGPNYGYTF | TGTGCCAGCAGCTTGGGCCCGAACTATGGCTACACCTTC | TRBV11-2 | . | TRBJ1-2 | .